This TCR beta chain came from a study of blood T cell repertoires in COVID-19. Study-wide context: The United States, Italy and Spain were the sources of the acute and convalescent COVID-19 samples. The analysed material was cDNA or gDNA that came from T cells, B-cell-depleted T cells, or PBMCs.

Germline CDR1 SGHAT, CDR2 FQNNGV. Trimming cost V 4 bases and J 4 bases, with 5 bases left between them. CDR3 length: 13 residues. Those enrolled, adults aged roughly 18 to 89 years, came from fewer than 25 US areas. The study assigned cohorts using participant-reported clinical history. This table comes from immunoSEQ multiplex PCR, and its TCRdb copy is limited to in-frame clones, with some not included. The sample contains about 280,000 clones, about four fifths of which appear only once. This chain uses TRBV11-2 with TRBJ2-6; D gene ambiguous. The clonotype comes from a middle-aged man who had been exposed to COVID-19. Material: PBMCs or T cells enriched from blood (not recorded which). The CDR3 region is CASSSLGANVLTF. CDR3 nucleotides: TGTGCCAGCAGCTCACTCGGGGCCAACGTCCTGACTTTC.